This T cell receptor (beta chain) stems from a study of low-dose radiotherapy and immunotherapy resistance in tumors. Time point indicated: before trial treatment. This clonotype was observed a few times. Germline CDR1 and CDR2: MDHEN and SYDVKM. This CDR3 has 12 residues. V was pared by 11 bases and J by 4 bases, with 7 bases of the junction left unmatched. Primers used for first-strand cDNA, a TRAV- and TRBV-specific set, covered both alpha and beta chains. A constant-region primer paired with the V-primer adapter amplified TCRs over approximately 18 PCR cycles. TCRdb reanalysed the reads using MiXCR and keeps one entry per CDR3 protein. This table has roughly 54,000 distinct CDR3 sequences, less than 25% appearing once.

This sequence joins TRBV28 and TRBJ1-1; 7 nucleotides agree with TRBD1. Sequencing was performed on PBMCs, taken before treatment. The receptor comes from a male donor with prostate cancer. In nucleotides, the CDR3 is TGTGCCGGAAAGACAGGGACCACTGAAGCTTTCTTT. Encoded protein: CAGKTGTTEAFF.